This T cell receptor beta chain was retrieved from a study of metastatic and nonmetastatic thyroid tumors (dated by TCRdb to the early 2020s). In the study overall: The researchers compared repertoires between peripheral blood samples and tumor or nodule tissue samples from patients with malignant or benign thyroid disease. The investigation overall reported the following: In both blood and tumor samples, TCR beta diversity was reported to be significantly higher in malignant tumors than in benign nodules.

CDR1 MGHRA and CDR2 YSYEKL were looked up in the germline V gene. Inclusive of the bounding cysteine and phenylalanine, the CDR3 is 14 residues long. Only the CDR3 DNA is retained, 42 bases long and in frame from the first base. V loses 4 bases, J loses 7 bases, and the germline ends lie 15 bases apart. No patient had received any treatment before thyroid surgery. The study retrospectively analysed patient clinical samples collected from about 2012 to 2018 using T-cell receptor beta sequencing. Library method: PCR. The instrument was an Illumina HiSeq 4000. High-throughput sequencing was used to profile the CDR3 region of the TCR beta-chain in every patient. From the authors' description of their analysis: A classifier to discriminate distant-metastatic papillary thyroid cancer patients was built from CDR3 differences across clinicopathological groups. To measure repertoire diversity the researchers used the Shannon index, while the Morisita-Horn index served to gauge how similar the tumor and blood repertoires were. Starting from the raw public reads, TCRdb applied fastp trimming at Q25, assembled clones with MiXCR and retained in-frame beta chains. TCRdb assigned the V and J calls; the authors' analysis was not used. The sample table shows approximately 40,000 clones, and over 9.5% are seen once. Around 21% of the sample belongs to the ten largest clones.

This clone was seen ten or more times. What this receptor recognizes is not known. No base qualities exist here, and no much larger clone lies one base off it. The rearrangement combines TRBV4-1 with TRBJ2-3; 6 matching bases give a weak D call of TRBD2. The TCR sequence derives from a female donor with papillary thyroid cancer or a benign thyroid nodule (not recorded which). Some clones in this sample may be carry-over from other donors' samples. Input material: blood. The bases are TGCGCCAGCAGCCGGGAAACCGGGAGACATACGCAGTATTTT. Its protein is CASSRETGRHTQYF.